This entry lists 27 T cell receptor beta chains sequenced from one sample in a study of identifying expanded T cells in peripheral blood (dated by TCRdb to 2018 to 2020). Receptor amplification or capture employed the immunoSEQ multiplex PCR assay. The source is immuneACCESS, and TCRdb retained only in-frame sequences with V and J called. Part of the clones is not carried over; for the studies checked, unresolved V genes explain less than half of this, and the remainder is unexplained. For this sample the table gives some 120,000 clones, of which about four fifths were detected only once. Clones ranked in the top ten supply less than 4% of the sample. Sequencing was performed on blood. The receptors derive from a person aged 18 to 70 in good health.

This clone has just a few counts. This chain joins TRBV7-6 and TRBJ1-3; D is unresolved. V was pared by 1 base and J by 0 bases, with 4 bases between. Germline V gives CDR1 SGHVS, CDR2 FNYEAQ. The CDR3 loop spans 14 amino acids. DNA of the CDR3: TGTGCCAGCAGCTTAGGAGACTCTGGAAACACCATATATTTT. This translates into CASSLGDSGNTIYF.

The chain links TRBV4-3 to TRBJ2-2, with D unresolved. CDR1 is LGHNA, CDR2 YSLEER, per germline. V lost 1 base and J lost 6, with 6 bases in between. CDR3 length equals 13 residues. The CDR3: CASSQGIPGELFF. DNA for the CDR3: TGCGCCAGCAGCCAAGGAATTCCCGGGGAGCTGTTTTTT.

The chain couples TRBV11-2 to TRBJ1-1, with D maybe TRBD1 (5 bases). The CDR3 has 13 amino acids. CDR1 SGHAT and CDR2 FQNNGV come from the germline V gene. With 0 bases removed from V and 10 bases from J, the gap between germline ends came to 12 bases. DNA for the CDR3: TGTGCCAGCAGCTTAGACGGGGGGAGCAGAGCTTTCTTT. Its protein product is CASSLDGGSRAFF.

The gene calls are TRBV7-9 and TRBJ1-1, with D maybe TRBD1 (5 bases). CDR3 length: 15 amino acids. The V gene lost 5 bases and the J gene lost 2 bases, with 15 bases spanning the gap. The germline V gene has CDR1 SEHNR and CDR2 FQNEAQ (reference sequence). The CDR3 sequence is CASSKPGQGNTEAFF. CDR3 nucleotide sequence: TGTGCCAGCAGCAAACCGGGGCAGGGTAACACTGAAGCTTTCTTT.

This chain joins TRBV7-8 and TRBJ2-2; 12 positions match TRBD2. The trim removed 5 bases at V and 1 base at J, leaving 5 bases unmatched. The CDR3 is 17 amino acids. In germline, CDR1 is SGHVS, CDR2 FQNEAQ. CDR3 DNA sequence: TGTGCCAGCAGCCAAAGGGGACTAGCGGGGAACACCGGGGAGCTGTTTTTT. Residues: CASSQRGLAGNTGELFF. Complete variable domain (other parts from reference TRBV7-8 and TRBJ2-2): GAGVSQSPRYKVAKRGQDVALRCDPISGHVSLFWYQQALGQGPEFLTYFQNEAQLDKSGLPSDRFFAERPEGSVSTLKIQRTQQEDSAVYLCASSQRGLAGNTGELFFGEGSRLTVL.

The rearrangement links TRBV7-9 to TRBJ2-7, with D hard to call. The CDR3 has 13 residues. The ends were cut back, 6 bases at V and 2 bases at J, with 11 bases in the middle. Germline CDR1 is SEHNR and CDR2 is FQNEAQ (reference sequence). For the CDR3, the DNA is TGTGCCAGCAGTTTTTCGGAGACCTACGAGCAGTACTTC. This encodes CASSFSETYEQYF.

The J gene is TRBJ2-7, the V gene TRBV6-5, with no clear D. CDR1 is MNHEY and CDR2 is SVGAGI in the germline V gene. Between the trimmed V and J ends, which lost 5 bases and 7 bases, there was a span of 12 bases. CDR3 length equals 12 residues. The CDR3 loop is CASSISPREQYF. The CDR3 nucleotides read TGTGCCAGCAGTATATCCCCGCGGGAGCAGTACTTC.

V gene TRBV7-9 combines with J gene TRBJ2-7; no definite D call. The V gene lost 1 base and the J gene lost 9 bases, with 13 bases spanning the gap. Germline V gene sequence: CDR1 SEHNR, CDR2 FQNEAQ (reference sequence). The CDR3 contains 13 residues. This CDR3 reads CASSLDLLLGQYF. CDR3 sequence (DNA): TGTGCCAGCAGCTTAGACCTACTCTTAGGGCAGTACTTC.

This clone was counted once. The J gene is TRBJ1-1, the V gene TRBV10-1; a possible D gene is TRBD1 (5 bases). Germline loops: CDR1 WNHNN, CDR2 SYGVQD (reference sequence). The CDR3 spans 11 residues. Trimming pared 4 bases from V and 7 bases from J, leaving 7 bases between. The CDR3 sequence is CASSGDGEAFF. Written as DNA, the CDR3 is TGCGCCAGCAGTGGGGACGGTGAAGCTTTCTTT.

The V gene is TRBV27, the J gene TRBJ2-7, with 9 nucleotides matching TRBD2. This CDR3 is built from 14 residues. Germline trimming cut 1 base from V and 5 bases from J; bases unmatched to any gene: 3. Germline CDR1 MNHEY, CDR2 SMNVEV (reference sequence). The CDR3 bases are TGTGCCAGCAGTTTATTCAGCGGGGGGCACGAGCAGTACTTC. Amino acid sequence: CASSLFSGGHEQYF.

The chain carries TRBV18 and TRBJ1-5, with D uncertain. The CDR3 has 12 amino acids. Germline V lookup: CDR1 KGHSH, CDR2 LQKENI. Trimming cost V 4 bases and J 7 bases, with 8 bases left between them. In nucleotides, the CDR3 is TGTGCCAGCTCACGCTCGGACCAGCCCCAGCATTTT. As protein: CASSRSDQPQHF.

As concerns this clone: Other DNA variants within this sample encode the same CDR3. The J gene is TRBJ1-1, the V gene TRBV5-5, with D maybe TRBD1 (5 bases). The germline V and J ends were trimmed by 2 bases and 5 bases, with 10 bases remaining between them. CDR3 length: 13 amino acids. Germline V gene lookup returns CDR1 SGHKS and CDR2 YYEKEE (reference sequence). CDR3 loop: CASSFQRGTEAFF. The CDR3 DNA follows: TGTGCCAGCAGCTTTCAGCGGGGGACTGAAGCTTTCTTT.

V usage is TRBV10-2 and J usage is TRBJ1-1; the D is unclear. The CDR3 is 14 residues long. CDR1 is WSHSY, CDR2 SAAADI, per germline. The V end was cut by 2 bases, the J end by 1 base, with 8 bases between. This chain's CDR3 is CASSEIAGNTEAFF. CDR3 nucleotides: TGCGCCAGCAGTGAGATCGCAGGGAACACTGAAGCTTTCTTT.

As concerns this clone: One end of the junction varies from germline; a read error may be responsible. The chain links TRBV6-6 to TRBJ2-7; D gene ambiguous. CDR3 length: 12 residues. The germline gives CDR1 MNHNY, CDR2 SVGAGI (reference sequence). CDR3 loop: CASSYGGRTPHF. The CDR3 DNA reads TGTGCCAGCAGTTACGGTGGTAGGACGCCGCACTTC.

This chain joins TRBV30 and TRBJ2-3, with a tentative D call TRBD1 (5 bases). V lost 0 bases, J lost 1 base, and 17 bases lay in between. This CDR3 has 17 amino acids. CDR1 and CDR2 (germline): GTSNPN, SVGIG (reference sequence). In DNA form, the CDR3 reads TGTGCCTGGAGTGTACTCCCGGACATGACGGGCACAGATACGCAGTATTTT. It is translated as CAWSVLPDMTGTDTQYF. The whole variable domain, filled in from reference TRBV30 and TRBJ2-3, reads SQTIHQWPATLVQPVGSPLSLECTVEGTSNPNLYWYRQAAGRGLQLLFYSVGIGQISSEVPQNLSASRPQDRQFILSSKKLLLSDSGFYLCAWSVLPDMTGTDTQYFGPGTRLTVL.

The chain uses TRBV7-9 and TRBJ1-2; D uncertain. This CDR3 comprises 11 residues. Trimming removed 2 bases from V and 6 bases from J, with 4 bases in between. Germline CDR1 reads SEHNR; CDR2 reads FQNEAQ (reference sequence). Written as DNA, the CDR3 is TGTGCCAGCAGCTTATCCGATGGCTACACCTTC. It is translated as CASSLSDGYTF.

The chain carries TRBV27 and TRBJ2-3, with D perhaps matching TRBD1 (6 bases). This CDR3 is 14 amino acids long. Trimming cost V 4 bases and J 4 bases, with 12 bases left between them. CDR1 and CDR2 from the germline V gene are MNHEY and SMNVEV (reference sequence). CDR3 coding DNA: TGTGCCAGCAGTTCACAGGGTCTTCCAGATACGCAGTATTTT. It yields the protein CASSSQGLPDTQYF.

The rearrangement joins TRBV6-5 to TRBJ2-2; D gene unclear. The germline V gene encodes CDR1 MNHEY and CDR2 SVGAGI. Trimming left V 8 bases short and J 6 bases short, with 10 bases between. There are 12 residues in the CDR3. The CDR3 coding sequence is TGTGCCAGCGGTCCGAGGCCCGGGGAGCTGTTTTTT. Its protein is CASGPRPGELFF.

This chain joins TRBV15 and TRBJ2-1; the D is unclear. V lost 1 base to trimming and J lost 4 bases, with 8 bases between them. Germline CDR1 and CDR2: LNHNV and YYDKDF (reference sequence). The CDR3 consists of 14 residues. CDR3 coding DNA: TGTGCCACCAGCAGAGTATTTGGGTACAATGAGCAGTTCTTC. It encodes CATSRVFGYNEQFF.

V gene TRBV7-9 combines with J gene TRBJ1-5; D ambiguous. Germline V gene sequence: CDR1 SEHNR, CDR2 FQNEAQ (reference sequence). The CDR3 runs to 12 residues. V lost 5 bases to trimming and J lost 3 bases, with 5 bases between them. CDR3 sequence (DNA): TGTGCCAGCAGCGGAAACAATCAGCCCCAGCATTTT. This gives the protein CASSGNNQPQHF.

This clone was recorded a few times. This chain uses TRBV27 with TRBJ1-5; the D gene is possibly TRBD1 (5 bases). CDR1 is MNHEY and CDR2 is SMNVEV in the germline V gene (reference sequence). Trimming pared 6 bases from V and 5 bases from J, leaving 20 bases between. The CDR3 length is 16 residues. CDR3 coding DNA: TGTGCCAGCAGAAGCCAAGCCGGGACCCCTGATCAGCCCCAGCATTTT. Its translation is CASRSQAGTPDQPQHF.

V gene TRBV7-3 combines with J gene TRBJ2-7; 8 positions match TRBD2. This CDR3 spans 12 amino acids. The junction had 3 bases not matched to a gene; V was cut back by 5 bases and J by 6 bases. The germline V gene has CDR1 SGHTA and CDR2 FQGTGA. CDR3 bases: TGTGCCAGCAGCCCGGGGGGGGCCGAGCAGTACTTC. It is translated as CASSPGGAEQYF.

The gene calls are TRBV14 and TRBJ2-7; D is perhaps TRBD1 (5 bases). V lost 1 base and J 2 bases, leaving 12 bases between the germline ends. The germline CDR1 and CDR2 sequences are SGHDN and FVKESK. The CDR3 runs 15 residues. CDR3 amino acids: CASSQGGGLPYEQYF. The CDR3 coding sequence is TGTGCCAGCAGCCAAGGGGGCGGTTTACCCTACGAGCAGTACTTC. Full variable domain (missing parts from reference TRBV14 and TRBJ2-7): EAGVTQFPSHSVIEKGQTVTLRCDPISGHDNLYWYRRVMGKEIKFLLHFVKESKQDESGMPNNRFLAERTGGTYSTLKVQPAELEDSGVYFCASSQGGGLPYEQYFGPGTRLTVT.

The chain is built from TRBV6-5 and TRBJ2-6; TRBD1 is a possible D gene (6 bases). The CDR3 is 16 residues long. V dropped 2 bases and J dropped 0 bases, with 8 bases sitting between them. Germline values: CDR1 MNHEY, CDR2 SVGAGI. CDR3 sequence: CASSYTGSSGANVLTF. For the CDR3, the DNA is TGTGCCAGCAGTTACACAGGGAGCTCTGGGGCCAACGTCCTGACTTTC.

The genes are TRBV2 and TRBJ2-2; 7 bases agree with TRBD2. The CDR3 extends over 20 amino acids. With 4 bases clipped from V and 4 bases from J, the junction kept 21 bases outside the gene matches. The germline CDR1 and CDR2 sequences are SNHLY and FYNNEI. CDR3 DNA: TGTGCCAGCAGTGGACCCTCGAAGGGGCGGGGGTCAAGAATCACCGGGGAGCTGTTTTTT. Translating gives CASSGPSKGRGSRITGELFF.

The rearrangement links TRBV7-9 to TRBJ1-1, with 7 bases lining up with TRBD1. Trimming removed 4 bases from V and 4 bases from J; junction bases left unmatched: 9. Germline CDR1 is SEHNR and CDR2 is FQNEAQ (reference sequence). This CDR3 contains 15 residues. The CDR3 reads CASSSGQALPTEAFF. The CDR3 nucleotides read TGTGCCAGCAGCTCAGGACAGGCCTTGCCCACTGAAGCTTTCTTT. The entire variable domain, with the rest obtained from reference TRBV7-9 and TRBJ1-1, is as follows: DTGVSQNPRHKITKRGQNVTFRCDPISEHNRLYWYRQTLGQGPEFLTYFQNEAQLEKSRLLSDRFSAERPKGSFSTLEIQRTEQGDSAMYLCASSSGQALPTEAFFGQGTRLTVV.

This chain connects TRBV18 to TRBJ2-5; 7 bases are a match to TRBD1. With V trimmed by 5 bases and J by 2 bases, 14 bases remained unmatched. This CDR3 comprises 17 residues. Germline V lookup: CDR1 KGHSH, CDR2 LQKENI. The CDR3 region is CASSLGQRTLGQETQYF. The CDR3 DNA sequence: TGTGCCAGCTCATTGGGACAGCGAACTCTGGGACAAGAGACCCAGTACTTC.